This TCR beta chain was sequenced for a study of a mutant IDH1 vaccine in newly diagnosed glioma listed by TCRdb under 2021. About the study as a whole: Vaccination began 4-6 weeks after radiotherapy alone, or alongside temozolomide cycles in the chemotherapy-containing groups. Peripheral blood samples were drawn at six visits, namely V03 (baseline), V05, V07, V10, V12 and V13. Longitudinal TCRB deep sequencing was performed for around 23 treated patients wherever samples were available for exploratory analyses. The week-35 safety follow-up was designated visit V12, and the week-47 end of study was designated visit V13. Of the approximately 33 patients who were treated, around 60% were male and roughly 38% were female, and the mean age was around 43 years. Before enrollment, most patients had been given radiochemotherapy with temozolomide as standard therapy, while the rest had received either radiotherapy alone or temozolomide alone. The study at large found these results: According to the authors, sample limitations meant that analyses of patient blood samples could not be reproduced. Across multiple MHC alleles, vaccine-induced immune responses were seen in more than 90% of patients. Availability determined which PBMC samples were chosen for TCRB deep sequencing. Pseudoprogression seemed to be unrelated to changes in the top peripheral T cell clonotypes found by TCRB sequencing.

From its cysteine to its phenylalanine, the CDR3 spans 16 amino acids. Just CDR3 DNA is preserved here, 48 bases in frame from base 1. Unmatched junction bases come to 7, with V trimmed by 1 base and J by 3 bases. The germline V gene (reference sequence) sets CDR1 to LNHNV and CDR2 to YYDKDF. As for this clone: What this receptor recognizes is not known. No quality values exist for individual bases; no much larger clone is one base distant.

Libraries were made using the immunoSEQ multiplex PCR assay. The hsTCRB Kit was used according to the manufacturer's protocol to amplify rearranged TCR beta chain sequences. An Illumina MiSeq was used to sequence the TCRB libraries. The source study handled its data this way. Demultiplexing, trimming and gene mapping were performed with the kit vendor's proprietary platform. TCRdb limited this immuneACCESS table to in-frame rearrangements with V and J called. A share of clones is missing; checked studies link under half to unresolved V genes, and the rest is unexplained. V and J calls and clone size are copied from that table; D and trimming were computed from the DNA. The sample has fewer than 85,000 clones on record, about 81% of them singletons. The ten biggest clones cover more than 4.5% of the sample. The sample's time point, from its label and the paper: week 47, end of study. Each vaccine dose, consisting of 300 ug of a 20-mer mutant IDH1 peptide in Montanide, was administered subcutaneously with topical imiquimod. Across visits V03 through V10, patients got a total of eight vaccinations, given in weeks 1, 3, 5, 7, 11, 15, 19 and 23. Donors had newly diagnosed WHO grade 3 or 4 IDH1-mutant astrocytomas with loss of nuclear ATRX. The samples were drawn from NOA16, a multicentre, single-arm, open-label phase I trial in Germany that tested a mutant IDH1 peptide vaccine in humans for the first time. Genomic DNA for TCRB sequencing was extracted from EDTA blood using the DNeasy Blood and Tissue Kit.

The V and J segments used are TRBV15 and TRBJ2-7; 9 central nucleotides agree with TRBD2. The receptor was derived from a man in his forties with glioma. Material: PBMCs, obtained from a glioma patient whose treatment included an IDH1 peptide vaccine. The CDR3 sequence is CATSRASGRPHYEQYF. The sequence in DNA is TGTGCCACCAGCAGAGCCAGCGGGAGGCCCCACTACGAGCAGTACTTC.